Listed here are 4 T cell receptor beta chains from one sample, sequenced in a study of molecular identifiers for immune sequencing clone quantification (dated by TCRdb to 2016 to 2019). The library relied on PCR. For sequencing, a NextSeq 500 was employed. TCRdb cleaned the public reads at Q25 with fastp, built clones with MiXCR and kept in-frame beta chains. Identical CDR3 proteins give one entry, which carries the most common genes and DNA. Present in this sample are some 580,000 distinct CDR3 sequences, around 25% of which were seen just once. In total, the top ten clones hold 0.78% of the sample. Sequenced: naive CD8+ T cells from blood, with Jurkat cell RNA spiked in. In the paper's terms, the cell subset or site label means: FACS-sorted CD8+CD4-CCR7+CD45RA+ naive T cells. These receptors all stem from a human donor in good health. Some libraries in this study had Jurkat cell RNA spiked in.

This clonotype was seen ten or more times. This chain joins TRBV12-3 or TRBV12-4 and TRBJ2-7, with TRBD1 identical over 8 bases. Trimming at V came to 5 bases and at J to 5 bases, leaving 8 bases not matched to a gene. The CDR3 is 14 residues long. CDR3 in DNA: TGTGCCAGCAGTCCTACAGGGGGTGGCAACGAGCAGTACTTC. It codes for CASSPTGGGNEQYF.

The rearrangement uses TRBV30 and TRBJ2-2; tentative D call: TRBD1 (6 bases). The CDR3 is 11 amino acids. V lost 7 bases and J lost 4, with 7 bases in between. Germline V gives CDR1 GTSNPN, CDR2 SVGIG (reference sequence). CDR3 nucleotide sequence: TGTGCCTTGGACAGCACCGGGGAGCTGTTTTTT. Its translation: CALDSTGELFF.

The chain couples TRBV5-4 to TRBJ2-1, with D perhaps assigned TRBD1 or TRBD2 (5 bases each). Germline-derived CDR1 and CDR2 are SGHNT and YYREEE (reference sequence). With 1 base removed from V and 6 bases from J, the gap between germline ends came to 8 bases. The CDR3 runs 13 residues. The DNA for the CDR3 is TGTGCCAGCAGCTTGTCGGGGACCAATGAGCAGTTCTTC. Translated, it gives CASSLSGTNEQFF.

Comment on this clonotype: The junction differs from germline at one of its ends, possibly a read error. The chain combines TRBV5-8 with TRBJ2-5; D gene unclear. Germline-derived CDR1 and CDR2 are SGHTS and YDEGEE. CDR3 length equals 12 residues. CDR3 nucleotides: TGTGCCAGCAGCTTGGTCGGAGAGATCCAGTACTTC. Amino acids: CASSLVGEIQYF.